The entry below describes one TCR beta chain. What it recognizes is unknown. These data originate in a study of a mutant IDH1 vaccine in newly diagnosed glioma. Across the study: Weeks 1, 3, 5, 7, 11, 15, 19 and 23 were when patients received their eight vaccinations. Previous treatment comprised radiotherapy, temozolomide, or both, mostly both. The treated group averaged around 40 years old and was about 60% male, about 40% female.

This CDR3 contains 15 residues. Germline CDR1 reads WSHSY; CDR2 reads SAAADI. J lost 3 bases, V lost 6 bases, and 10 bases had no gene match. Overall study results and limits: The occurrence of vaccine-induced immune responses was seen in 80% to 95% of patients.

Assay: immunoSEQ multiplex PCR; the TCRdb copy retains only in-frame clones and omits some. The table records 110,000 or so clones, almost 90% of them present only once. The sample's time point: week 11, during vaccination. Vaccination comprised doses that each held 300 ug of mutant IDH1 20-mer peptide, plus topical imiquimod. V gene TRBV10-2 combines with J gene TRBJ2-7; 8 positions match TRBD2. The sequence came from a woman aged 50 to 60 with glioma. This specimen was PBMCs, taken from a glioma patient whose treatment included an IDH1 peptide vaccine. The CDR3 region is CASRPGTRTNYEQYF. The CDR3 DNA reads TGCGCCAGCAGACCCGGGACTAGAACAAACTACGAGCAGTACTTC.